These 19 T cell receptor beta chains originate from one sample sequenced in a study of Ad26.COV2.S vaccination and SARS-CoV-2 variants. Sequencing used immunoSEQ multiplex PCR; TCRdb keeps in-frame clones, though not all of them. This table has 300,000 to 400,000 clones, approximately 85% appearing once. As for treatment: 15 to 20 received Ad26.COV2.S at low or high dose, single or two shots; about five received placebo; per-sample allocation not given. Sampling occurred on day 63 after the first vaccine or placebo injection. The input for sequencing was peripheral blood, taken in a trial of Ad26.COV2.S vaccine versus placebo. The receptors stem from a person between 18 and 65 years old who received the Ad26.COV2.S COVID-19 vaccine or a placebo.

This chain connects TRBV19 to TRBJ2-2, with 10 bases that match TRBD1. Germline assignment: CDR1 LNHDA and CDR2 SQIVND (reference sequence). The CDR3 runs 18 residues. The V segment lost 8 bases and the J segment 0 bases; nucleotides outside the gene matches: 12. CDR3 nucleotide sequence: TGTGCCAGTCGGACGGACAGGGGGGTTGTCACGAACACCGGGGAGCTGTTTTTT. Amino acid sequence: CASRTDRGVVTNTGELFF. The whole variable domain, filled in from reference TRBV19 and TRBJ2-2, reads DGGITQSPKYLFRKEGQNVTLSCEQNLNHDAMYWYRQDPGQGLRLIYYSQIVNDFQKGDIAEGYSVSREKKESFPLTVTSAQKNPTAFYLCASRTDRGVVTNTGELFFGEGSRLTVL.

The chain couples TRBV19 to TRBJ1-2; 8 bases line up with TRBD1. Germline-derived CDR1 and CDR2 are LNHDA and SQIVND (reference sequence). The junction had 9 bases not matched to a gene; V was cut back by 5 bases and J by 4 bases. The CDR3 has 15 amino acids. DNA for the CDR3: TGTGCCAGTAGTGGACTGCAGGGGGCAGCCTATGGCTACACCTTC. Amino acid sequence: CASSGLQGAAYGYTF.

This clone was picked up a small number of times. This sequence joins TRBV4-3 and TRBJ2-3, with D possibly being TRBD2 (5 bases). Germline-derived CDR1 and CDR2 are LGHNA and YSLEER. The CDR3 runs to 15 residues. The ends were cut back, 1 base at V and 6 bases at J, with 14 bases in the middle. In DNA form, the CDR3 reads TGCGCCAGCAGCCAAGGAGGAAGGTGGGAGGATACGCAGTATTTT. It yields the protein CASSQGGRWEDTQYF.

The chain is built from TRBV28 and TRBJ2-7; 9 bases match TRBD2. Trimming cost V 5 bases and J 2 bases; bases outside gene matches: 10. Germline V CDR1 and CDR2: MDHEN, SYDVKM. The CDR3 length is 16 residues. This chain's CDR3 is CASSPPLAGIPYEQYF. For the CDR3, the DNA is TGTGCCAGCAGTCCCCCTCTAGCGGGAATTCCCTACGAGCAGTACTTC.

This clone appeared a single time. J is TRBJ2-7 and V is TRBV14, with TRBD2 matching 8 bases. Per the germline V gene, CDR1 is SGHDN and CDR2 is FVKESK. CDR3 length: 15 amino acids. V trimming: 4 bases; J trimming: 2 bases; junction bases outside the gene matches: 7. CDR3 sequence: CASSPLAGLAYEQYF. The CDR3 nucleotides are TGTGCCAGCAGCCCCCTAGCGGGCCTCGCCTACGAGCAGTACTTC.

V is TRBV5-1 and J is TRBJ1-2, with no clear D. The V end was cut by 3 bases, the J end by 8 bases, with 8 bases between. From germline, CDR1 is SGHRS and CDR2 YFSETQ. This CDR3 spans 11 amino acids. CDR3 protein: CASSSEGGYTF. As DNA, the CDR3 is TGCGCCAGCAGCTCTGAAGGGGGCTACACCTTC.

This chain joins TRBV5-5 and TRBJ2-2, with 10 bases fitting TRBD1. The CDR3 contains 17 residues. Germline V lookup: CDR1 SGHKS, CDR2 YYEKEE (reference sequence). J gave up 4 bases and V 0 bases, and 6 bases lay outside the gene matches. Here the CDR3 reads CASSLVGTGAGTGELFF. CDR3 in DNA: TGTGCCAGCAGCTTGGTTGGGACAGGGGCTGGCACCGGGGAGCTGTTTTTT.

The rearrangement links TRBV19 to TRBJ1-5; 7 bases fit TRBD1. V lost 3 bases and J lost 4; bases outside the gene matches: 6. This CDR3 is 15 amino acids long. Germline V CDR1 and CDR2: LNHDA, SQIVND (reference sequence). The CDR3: CASSIQTGLNQPQHF. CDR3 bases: TGTGCCAGTAGTATTCAGACAGGGTTGAATCAGCCCCAGCATTTT.

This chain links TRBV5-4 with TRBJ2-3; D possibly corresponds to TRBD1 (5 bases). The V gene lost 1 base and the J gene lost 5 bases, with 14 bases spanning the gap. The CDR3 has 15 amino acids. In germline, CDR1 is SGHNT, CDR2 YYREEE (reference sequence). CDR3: CASSLPRGAGDTQYF. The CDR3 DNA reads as TGTGCCAGCAGCTTGCCTAGGGGTGCTGGAGATACGCAGTATTTT. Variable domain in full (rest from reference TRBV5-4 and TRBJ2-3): ETGVTQSPTHLIKTRGQQVTLRCSSQSGHNTVSWYQQALGQGPQFIFQYYREEENGRGNFPPRFSGLQFPNYSSELNVNALELDDSALYLCASSLPRGAGDTQYFGPGTRLTVL.

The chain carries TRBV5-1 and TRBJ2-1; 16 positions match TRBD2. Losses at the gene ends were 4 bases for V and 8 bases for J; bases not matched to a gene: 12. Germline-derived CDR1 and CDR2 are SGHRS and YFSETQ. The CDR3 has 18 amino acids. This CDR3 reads CASSPLGTSGGAYHEQFF. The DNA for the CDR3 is TGCGCCAGCAGCCCCCTTGGGACTAGCGGGGGGGCGTACCATGAGCAGTTCTTC.

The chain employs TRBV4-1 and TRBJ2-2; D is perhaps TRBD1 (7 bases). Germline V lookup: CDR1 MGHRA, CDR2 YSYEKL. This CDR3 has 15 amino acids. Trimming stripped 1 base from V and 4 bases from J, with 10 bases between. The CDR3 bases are TGCGCCAGCAGCCAAGCAGGGGGAGGCACCGGGGAGCTGTTTTTT. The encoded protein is CASSQAGGGTGELFF.

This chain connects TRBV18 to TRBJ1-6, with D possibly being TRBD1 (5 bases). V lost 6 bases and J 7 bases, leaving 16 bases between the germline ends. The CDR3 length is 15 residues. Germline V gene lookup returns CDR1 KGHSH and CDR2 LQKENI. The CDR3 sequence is CASSPIRDRNSPLHF. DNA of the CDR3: TGTGCCAGCTCGCCCATCAGGGATAGGAATTCACCCCTCCACTTT. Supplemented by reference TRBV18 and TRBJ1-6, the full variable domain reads NAGVMQNPRHLVRRRGQEARLRCSPMKGHSHVYWYRQLPEEGLKFMVYLQKENIIDESGMPKERFSAEFPKEGPSILRIQQVVRGDSAAYFCASSPIRDRNSPLHFGNGTRLTVT.

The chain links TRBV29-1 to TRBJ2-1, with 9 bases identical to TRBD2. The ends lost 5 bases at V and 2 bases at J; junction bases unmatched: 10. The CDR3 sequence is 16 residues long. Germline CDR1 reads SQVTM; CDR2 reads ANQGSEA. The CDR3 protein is CSVQGGVAGAYNEQFF. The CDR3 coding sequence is TGCAGCGTTCAGGGAGGGGTAGCGGGAGCCTACAATGAGCAGTTCTTC.

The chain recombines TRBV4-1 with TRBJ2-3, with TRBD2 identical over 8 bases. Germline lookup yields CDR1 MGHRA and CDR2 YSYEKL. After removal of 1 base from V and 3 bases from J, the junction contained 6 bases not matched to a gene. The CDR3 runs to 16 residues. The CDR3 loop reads CASSQGRTSMTDTQYF. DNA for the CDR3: TGCGCCAGCAGCCAAGGCAGGACTAGCATGACAGATACGCAGTATTTT.

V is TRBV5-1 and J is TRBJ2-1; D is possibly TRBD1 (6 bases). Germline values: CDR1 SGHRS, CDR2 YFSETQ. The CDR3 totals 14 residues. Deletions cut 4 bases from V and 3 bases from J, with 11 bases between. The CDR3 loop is CASSPGQLYNEQFF. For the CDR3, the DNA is TGCGCCAGCAGCCCCGGACAGCTCTACAATGAGCAGTTCTTC.

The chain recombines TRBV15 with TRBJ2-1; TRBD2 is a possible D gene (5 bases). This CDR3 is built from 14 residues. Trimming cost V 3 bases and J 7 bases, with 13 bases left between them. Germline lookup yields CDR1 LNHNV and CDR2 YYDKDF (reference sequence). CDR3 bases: TGTGCCACCAGCAGCTTGGGAGTAACGAATGAGCAGTTCTTC. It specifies CATSSLGVTNEQFF.

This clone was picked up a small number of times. This chain's CDR3 is CASSLMRQPQHF. In DNA, the CDR3 is TGTGCCAGCAGTTTAATGCGTCAGCCCCAGCATTTT. V gene TRBV12-3 or TRBV12-4 combines with J gene TRBJ1-5; no firm D call. CDR3 length: 12 residues. The V end was cut by 2 bases, the J end by 6 bases, with 5 bases between.

DNA of the CDR3: TGTGCCAGCAGCTTCGGCGGAACCTGGATTCAGTACTTC. Its translation is CASSFGGTWIQYF. This chain connects TRBV11-2 to TRBJ2-4; D unclear. The CDR3 totals 13 residues. Per the germline V gene, CDR1 is SGHAT and CDR2 is FQNNGV. Trimming stripped 3 bases from V and 10 bases from J, with 13 bases between. Full variable domain (missing parts from reference TRBV11-2 and TRBJ2-4): EAGVAQSPRYKIIEKRQSVAFWCNPISGHATLYWYQQILGQGPKLLIQFQNNGVVDDSQLPKDRFSAERLKGVDSTLKIQPAKLEDSAVYLCASSFGGTWIQYFGAGTRLSVL.

The CDR3 bases are TGTGCCAGCTCACCGGTCAGGGAAGCTTTCTTT. Translating gives CASSPVREAFF. This chain uses TRBV18 with TRBJ1-1; D not resolved. The V end lost 3 bases, the J end lost 8 bases, and 7 bases lay between the germline ends. This CDR3 has 11 amino acids. Germline V gene lookup returns CDR1 KGHSH and CDR2 LQKENI.